This T cell receptor beta chain was captured in a study of cytomegalovirus exposure and HLA in healthy donors. For the study at large: From some 180 million T cells, an earlier analysis saw 100 million to 140 million unique TCR beta sequences.

Overall study findings and caveats: The classifier reportedly diagnosed cytomegalovirus status with high specificity and sensitivity.

As concerns this clone: Its antigen remains unknown.

V was clipped by 5 bases and J by 12 bases, with 22 bases between them. This CDR3 has 14 residues. Germline lookup yields CDR1 SGHTA and CDR2 FQGNSA. PCR used 60 Vbeta primers and 13 Jbeta primers. Clones were sequenced by immunoSEQ multiplex PCR, and TCRdb holds only the in-frame ones, with some missing. Among over 100,000 clones listed, 73% were seen once. The clonotype was recovered from a man aged 35 to 55 in good health and CMV-seronegative. The specimen sequenced was PBMCs. The chain recombines TRBV7-2 with TRBJ1-1, with a weak D call TRBD1 (6 bases). The CDR3 spells CASSPKGRGTQSFF. The CDR3 DNA reads as TGTGCCAGCAGCCCCAAGGGAAGGGGGACACAATCTTTCTTT.